This T cell receptor (beta chain) was retrieved from a study of shared clonotypes between healthy human individuals. Generated by immunoSEQ multiplex PCR, the TCRdb table keeps only in-frame clones and is missing some. The repertoire includes more than 2,000,000 clones, around nine tenths of them detected once, and more than 0.12% sits in the top ten. The CDR3 covers 13 residues. The V end was cut by 5 bases, the J end by 7 bases, with 9 bases between. CDR1 is SNHLY, CDR2 FYNNEI, per germline. Material: naive CD4+ T cells sorted from blood. Subset of the sample: CD45RA+ positively selected. The genes are TRBV2 and TRBJ1-6; D may be TRBD1 (5 bases). The receptor was isolated from a man aged 18 to 29 in good health. The CDR3 loop reads CASSPAGNSPLHF. The CDR3 DNA reads TGTGCCAGCAGTCCGGCAGGGAATTCACCCCTCCACTTT.